This T cell receptor (beta chain) was sequenced during a study of blood T cell repertoires in COVID-19. The CDR3 is made up of 13 amino acids. Germline CDR1 and CDR2: SGHRS and YFSETQ. The V end lost 4 bases, the J end lost 6 bases, and 14 bases lay between the germline ends. Repertoires were generated with immunoSEQ multiplex PCR, while TCRdb's copy carries only in-frame clones and drops some. Altogether around 90,000 clones are present, about 90% being singletons, with the ten largest covering 2.1%. The chain is built from TRBV5-1 and TRBJ2-7, with a weak D call TRBD2 (6 bases). Sequencing input: peripheral blood. This clonotype originated in a man between 50 and 59 years old with COVID-19, enrolled during active disease. CDR3 nucleotides: TGCGCCAGCAGCGTGACAAAGGGAGGCGAGCAGTACTTC. Translated, it gives CASSVTKGGEQYF. Full variable domain (outside the CDR3, taken from reference TRBV5-1 and TRBJ2-7): KAGVTQTPRYLIKTRGQQVTLSCSPISGHRSVSWYQQTPGQGLQFLFEYFSETQRNKGNFPGRFSGRQFSNSRSEMNVSTLELGDSALYLCASSVTKGGEQYFGPGTRLTVT.